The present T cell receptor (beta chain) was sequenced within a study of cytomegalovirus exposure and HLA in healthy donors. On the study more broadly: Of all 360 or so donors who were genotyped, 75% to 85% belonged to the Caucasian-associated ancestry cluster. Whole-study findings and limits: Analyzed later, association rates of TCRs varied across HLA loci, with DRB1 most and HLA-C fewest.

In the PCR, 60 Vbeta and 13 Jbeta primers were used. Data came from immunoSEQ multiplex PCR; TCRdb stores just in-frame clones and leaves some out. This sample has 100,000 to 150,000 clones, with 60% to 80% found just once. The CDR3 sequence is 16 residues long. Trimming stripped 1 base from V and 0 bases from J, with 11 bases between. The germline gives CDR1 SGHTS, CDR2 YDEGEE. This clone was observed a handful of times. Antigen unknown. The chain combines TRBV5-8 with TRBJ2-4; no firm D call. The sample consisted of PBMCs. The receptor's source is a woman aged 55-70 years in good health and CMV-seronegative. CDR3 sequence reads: CASSLRDGGAKNIQYF. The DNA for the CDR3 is TGTGCCAGCAGCTTGCGAGACGGCGGAGCCAAAAACATTCAGTACTTC.